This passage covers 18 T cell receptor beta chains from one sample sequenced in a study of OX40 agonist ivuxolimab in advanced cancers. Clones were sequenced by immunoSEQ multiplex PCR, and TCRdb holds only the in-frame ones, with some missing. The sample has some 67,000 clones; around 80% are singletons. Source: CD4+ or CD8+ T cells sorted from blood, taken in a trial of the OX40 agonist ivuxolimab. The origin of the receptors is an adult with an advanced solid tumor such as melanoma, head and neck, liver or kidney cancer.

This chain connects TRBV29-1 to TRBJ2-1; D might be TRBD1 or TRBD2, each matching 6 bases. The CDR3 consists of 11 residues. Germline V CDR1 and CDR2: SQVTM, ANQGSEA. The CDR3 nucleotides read TGCGGCGGTTCCTCGGGGGCGGAGCAGTTCTTC. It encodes CGGSSGAEQFF.

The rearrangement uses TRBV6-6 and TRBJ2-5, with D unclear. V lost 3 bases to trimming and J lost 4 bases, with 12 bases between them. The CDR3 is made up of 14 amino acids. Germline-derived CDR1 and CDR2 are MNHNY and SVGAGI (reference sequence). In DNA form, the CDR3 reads TGTGCCAGCAGTTATCACACGAAGGGAGAGACCCAGTACTTC. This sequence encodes CASSYHTKGETQYF.

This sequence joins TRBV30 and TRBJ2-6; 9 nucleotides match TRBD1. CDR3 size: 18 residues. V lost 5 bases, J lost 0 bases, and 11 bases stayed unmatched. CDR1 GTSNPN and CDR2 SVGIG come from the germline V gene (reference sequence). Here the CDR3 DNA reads TGTGCCTGGCGTCCGGACAGGGGCCTAATCTCTGGGGCCAACGTCCTGACTTTC. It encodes CAWRPDRGLISGANVLTF.

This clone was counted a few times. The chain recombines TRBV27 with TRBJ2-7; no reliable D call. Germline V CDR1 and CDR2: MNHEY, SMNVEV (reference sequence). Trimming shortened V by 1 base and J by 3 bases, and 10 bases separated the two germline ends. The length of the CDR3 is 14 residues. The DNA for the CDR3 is TGTGCCAGCAGTTTATTCGGAACCGACTACGAGCAGTACTTC. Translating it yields CASSLFGTDYEQYF.

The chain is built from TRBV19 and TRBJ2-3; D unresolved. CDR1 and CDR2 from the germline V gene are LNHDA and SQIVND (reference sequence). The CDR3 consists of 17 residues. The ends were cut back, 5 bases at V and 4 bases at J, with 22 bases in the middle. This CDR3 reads CASSSRQQSTRPDTQYF. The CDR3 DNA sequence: TGTGCCAGTAGTTCCCGTCAGCAGAGTACTCGGCCAGATACGCAGTATTTT. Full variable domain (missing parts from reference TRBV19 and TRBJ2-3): DGGITQSPKYLFRKEGQNVTLSCEQNLNHDAMYWYRQDPGQGLRLIYYSQIVNDFQKGDIAEGYSVSREKKESFPLTVTSAQKNPTAFYLCASSSRQQSTRPDTQYFGPGTRLTVL.

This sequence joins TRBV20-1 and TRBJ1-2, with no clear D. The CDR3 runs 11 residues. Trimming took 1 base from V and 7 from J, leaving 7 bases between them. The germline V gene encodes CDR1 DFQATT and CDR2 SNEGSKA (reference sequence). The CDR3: CSARVSGGYTF. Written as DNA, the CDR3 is TGCAGTGCTAGAGTTTCTGGTGGCTACACCTTC.

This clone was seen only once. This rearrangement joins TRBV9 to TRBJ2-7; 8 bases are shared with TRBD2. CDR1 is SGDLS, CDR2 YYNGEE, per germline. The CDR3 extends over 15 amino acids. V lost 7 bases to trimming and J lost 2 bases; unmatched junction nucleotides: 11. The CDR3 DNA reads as TGTGCCAGCTCAGAGACTAGCGTCCGAACCTACGAGCAGTACTTC. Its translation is CASSETSVRTYEQYF.

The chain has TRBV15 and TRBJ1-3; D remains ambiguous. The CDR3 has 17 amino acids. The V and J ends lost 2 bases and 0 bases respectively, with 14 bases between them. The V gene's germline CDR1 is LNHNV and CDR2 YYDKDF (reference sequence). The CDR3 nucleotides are TGTGCCACCAGCAGACCGTCGTCGGCGACCTCTGGAAACACCATATATTTT. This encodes CATSRPSSATSGNTIYF.

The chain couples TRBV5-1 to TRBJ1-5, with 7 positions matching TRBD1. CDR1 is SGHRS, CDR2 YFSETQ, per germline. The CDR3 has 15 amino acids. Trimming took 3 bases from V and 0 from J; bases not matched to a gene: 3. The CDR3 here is CASSWGQYSNQPQHF. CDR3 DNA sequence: TGCGCCAGCAGCTGGGGACAGTATAGCAATCAGCCCCAGCATTTT.

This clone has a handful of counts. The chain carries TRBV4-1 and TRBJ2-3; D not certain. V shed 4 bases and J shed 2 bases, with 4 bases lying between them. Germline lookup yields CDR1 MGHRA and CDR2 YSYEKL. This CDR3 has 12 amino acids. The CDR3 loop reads CASSRATDTQYF. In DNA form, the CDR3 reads TGCGCCAGCAGCCGGGCCACAGATACGCAGTATTTT.

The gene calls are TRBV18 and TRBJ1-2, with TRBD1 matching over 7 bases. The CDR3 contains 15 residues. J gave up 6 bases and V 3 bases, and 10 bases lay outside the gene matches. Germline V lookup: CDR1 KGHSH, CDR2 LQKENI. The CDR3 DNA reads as TGTGCCAGCTCACCCGGGGGCCCGACAGGGAATGGCTACACCTTC. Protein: CASSPGGPTGNGYTF.

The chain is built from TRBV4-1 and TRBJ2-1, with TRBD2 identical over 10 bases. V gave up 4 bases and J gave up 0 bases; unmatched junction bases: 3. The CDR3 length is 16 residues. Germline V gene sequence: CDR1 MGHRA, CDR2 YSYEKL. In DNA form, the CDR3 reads TGCGCCAGCAGCCCCGAGCGGGGGGGCTCCTACAATGAGCAGTTCTTC. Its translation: CASSPERGGSYNEQFF.

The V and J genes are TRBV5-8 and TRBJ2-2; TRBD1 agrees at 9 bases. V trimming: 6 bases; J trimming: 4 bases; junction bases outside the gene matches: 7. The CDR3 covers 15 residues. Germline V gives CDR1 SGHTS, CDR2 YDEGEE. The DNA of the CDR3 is TGTGCCAGCAACGATGGACAGGGGCCCACCGGGGAGCTGTTTTTT. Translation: CASNDGQGPTGELFF.

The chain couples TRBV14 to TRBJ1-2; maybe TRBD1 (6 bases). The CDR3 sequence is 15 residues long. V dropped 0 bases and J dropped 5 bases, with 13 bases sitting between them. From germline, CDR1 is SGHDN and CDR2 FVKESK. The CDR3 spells CASSQDYQGQYGYTF. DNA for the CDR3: TGTGCCAGCAGCCAAGATTATCAGGGGCAATATGGCTACACCTTC.

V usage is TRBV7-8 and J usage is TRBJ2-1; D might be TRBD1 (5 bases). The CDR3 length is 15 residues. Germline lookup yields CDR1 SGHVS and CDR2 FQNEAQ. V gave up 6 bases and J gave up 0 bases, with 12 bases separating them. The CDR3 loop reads CASRRDSSSYNEQFF. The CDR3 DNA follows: TGTGCCAGCAGGCGAGACAGTAGCTCCTACAATGAGCAGTTCTTC.

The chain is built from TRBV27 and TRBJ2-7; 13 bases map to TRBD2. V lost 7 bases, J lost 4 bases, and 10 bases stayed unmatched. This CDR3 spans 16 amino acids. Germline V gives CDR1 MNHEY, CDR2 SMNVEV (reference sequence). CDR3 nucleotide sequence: TGTGCCAGCAACCCAGCCGGGACTAGCGGGAAATACGAGCAGTACTTC. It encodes CASNPAGTSGKYEQYF.

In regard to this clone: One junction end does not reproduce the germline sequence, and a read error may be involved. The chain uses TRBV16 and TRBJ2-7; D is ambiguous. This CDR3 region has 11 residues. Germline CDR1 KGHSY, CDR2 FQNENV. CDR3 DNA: TGTGCCAGCAGCCTCTCCGACGAGCAGTACTTC. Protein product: CASSLSDEQYF.

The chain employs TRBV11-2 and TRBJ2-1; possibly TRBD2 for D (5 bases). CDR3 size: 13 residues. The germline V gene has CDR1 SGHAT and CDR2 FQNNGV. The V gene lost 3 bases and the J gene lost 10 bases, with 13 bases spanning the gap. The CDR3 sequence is CASSFPGGLEQFF. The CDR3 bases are TGTGCCAGCAGCTTTCCGGGCGGGCTCGAGCAGTTCTTC.